This T cell receptor beta chain derives from a study of metastatic and nonmetastatic thyroid tumors. Background on the study: Malignant and benign thyroid patients had repertoires compared in peripheral blood and tumor or nodule tissue. Whole-study results and caveats: Versus benign nodules, malignant thyroid tumors reportedly had significantly higher TCR beta diversity, in blood and tumor.

This clone has a count of ten or more. The antigen remains undetermined. Patients were all untreated before their thyroid surgery. V was clipped by 5 bases and J by 10 bases; unmatched bases: 10. This CDR3 spans 14 amino acids. Germline V gene lookup returns CDR1 SNHLY and CDR2 FYNNEI. In the original analysis: Building a distant-metastasis classifier for papillary thyroid cancer drew on CDR3 differences across clinicopathological groups. TCRdb re-called clones from the PCR reads using MiXCR. None of the V and J calls come from the authors' own analysis; TCRdb made them. Of about 41,000 clones listed, approximately 28% are singletons.

The source is a male donor with papillary thyroid cancer or a benign thyroid nodule (not recorded which). Some clones in this sample may be carry-over from other donors' samples. The rearrangement links TRBV2 to TRBJ1-1; 10 bases align to TRBD1. Sequenced material: blood. The CDR3 coding sequence is TGTGCCAGCAGTCCAGATCGAAGACAGGGGGCAGCTTTCTTT. Translating gives CASSPDRRQGAAFF.